This passage covers 18 T cell receptor beta chains from one sample sequenced in a study of blood T cell repertoires in COVID-19. Profiling relied on immunoSEQ multiplex PCR, and the TCRdb table lists in-frame clones only, not all of them. The sample lists about 160,000 clones, 85% seen once, with more than 5% in the top ten. Source material: peripheral blood. These TCRs come from a woman aged 50 to 60 with COVID-19, enrolled during active disease.

In nucleotides, the CDR3 is TGTGCCAGCAGTCAAGGGGGCCTCGGGGTTGGCCACTTT. Its protein is CASSQGGLGVGHF. The rearrangement uses TRBV6-2 or TRBV6-3 and TRBJ1-6; 7 nucleotides match TRBD1. The V gene end was trimmed by 5 bases and the J gene end by 18 bases; junction bases not matched to a gene: 13. CDR1 is MNHEY and CDR2 is SVGEGT in the germline V gene. This CDR3 region has 13 residues.

This chain connects TRBV5-8 to TRBJ1-3; D unclear. This CDR3 region has 15 residues. V shed 0 bases and J shed 0 bases, with 7 bases lying between them. The germline V gene encodes CDR1 SGHTS and CDR2 YDEGEE. CDR3 in DNA: TGTGCCAGCAGCTTGGACGGGAACTCTGGAAACACCATATATTTT. It is translated as CASSLDGNSGNTIYF.

This chain uses TRBV3-1 (or the pseudogene TRBV3-2) with TRBJ2-1; 12 bases fit TRBD1. J was trimmed by 9 bases and V by 4 bases; bases with no gene match: 10. Germline lookup yields CDR1 LGHDT and CDR2 YNNKEL (reference sequence). CDR3 length equals 16 residues. The chain's CDR3 is CASSPTGQGAWGEQFF. As DNA, the CDR3 is TGTGCCAGCAGCCCCACGGGACAGGGGGCCTGGGGTGAGCAGTTCTTC.

The chain couples TRBV2 to TRBJ2-1; 7 bases are shared with TRBD1. In germline, CDR1 is SNHLY, CDR2 FYNNEI. With V trimmed by 1 base and J by 10 bases, 4 bases remained unmatched. CDR3 length: 13 amino acids. Here the CDR3 reads CASSEGRGQEQFF. DNA of the CDR3: TGTGCCAGCAGTGAAGGTAGGGGGCAAGAGCAGTTCTTC.

A note on this clone: Other DNA sequences in the sample encode the same CDR3. The V and J genes are TRBV9 and TRBJ2-7, with D possibly being TRBD1 (6 bases). Trimming took 0 bases from V and 0 from J, leaving 10 bases between them. The CDR3 contains 15 residues. Germline V CDR1 and CDR2: SGDLS, YYNGEE. CDR3 region: CASSVGTGSSYEQYF. In DNA form, the CDR3 reads TGTGCCAGCAGCGTAGGAACAGGGAGCTCCTACGAGCAGTACTTC.

CDR3 sequence: CASSPRSYGYTF. The CDR3 nucleotides are TGTGCCAGCAGTCCTCGGTCCTATGGCTACACCTTC. The chain links TRBV12-3 or TRBV12-4 to TRBJ1-2; no clear D gene. The CDR3 has 12 residues. V was pared by 5 bases and J by 4 bases, with 8 bases between.

V is TRBV6-2 or TRBV6-3 and J is TRBJ1-2; D unclear. Germline CDR1 MNHEY, CDR2 SVGEGT. V gave up 2 bases and J gave up 1 base, with 14 bases separating them. The CDR3 is 16 amino acids. The CDR3: CASSYLGSSFNYGYTF. CDR3 in DNA: TGTGCCAGCAGTTACCTGGGGAGCAGCTTTAACTATGGCTACACCTTC.

The chain has TRBV28 and TRBJ1-2; D not certain. Germline V CDR1 and CDR2: MDHEN, SYDVKM. V was clipped by 6 bases and J by 4 bases, with 9 bases between them. This CDR3 comprises 12 residues. The chain's CDR3 is CASRGTLYGYTF. CDR3 DNA sequence: TGTGCCAGCAGGGGCACCCTCTATGGCTACACCTTC.

V gene TRBV19 combines with J gene TRBJ2-6, with TRBD1 identical over 9 bases. Unmatched junction bases numbered 4, after V lost 10 bases and J lost 3 bases. This CDR3 has 14 amino acids. Germline V gene lookup returns CDR1 LNHDA and CDR2 SQIVND (reference sequence). This CDR3 is CATDRGGGANVLTF. In DNA, the CDR3 is TGTGCCACGGACAGGGGAGGTGGGGCCAACGTCCTGACTTTC.

The V gene is TRBV10-2, the J gene TRBJ2-7; 12 nucleotides match TRBD1. CDR1 is WSHSY and CDR2 is SAAADI in the germline V gene. CDR3 length: 14 amino acids. After removal of 7 bases from V and 7 bases from J, the junction contained 8 bases not matched to a gene. The CDR3 protein is CASMGQGAFGEQYF. CDR3 nucleotide sequence: TGCGCCAGCATGGGACAGGGGGCGTTCGGAGAGCAGTACTTC.

The chain links TRBV15 to TRBJ1-6; the D is unclear. This CDR3 has 18 amino acids. Germline values: CDR1 LNHNV, CDR2 YYDKDF (reference sequence). V dropped 0 bases and J dropped 0 bases, with 12 bases sitting between them. CDR3 coding DNA: TGTGCCACCAGCAGAGATCGTCCGGGGAGCTCCTATAATTCACCCCTCCACTTT. It translates to CATSRDRPGSSYNSPLHF.

This sequence joins TRBV24-1 and TRBJ1-6; D is uncertain. The germline V gene has CDR1 KGHDR and CDR2 SFDVKD. V lost 2 bases and J lost 7, with 11 bases in between. The CDR3 has 15 amino acids. CDR3 nucleotides: TGTGCCACCAGTGATTCTGGGCGGGAAAATTCACCCCTCCACTTT. Its protein product is CATSDSGRENSPLHF.

The chain couples TRBV6-6 to TRBJ1-2, with 7 bases that match TRBD1. Per germline, CDR1 MNHNY and CDR2 SVGAGI (reference sequence). After removal of 4 bases from V and 6 bases from J, the junction contained 8 bases not matched to a gene. The CDR3 has 14 residues. In DNA form, the CDR3 reads TGTGCCAGCAGTTCACACAGGGGTGGGGATGGCTACACCTTC. It specifies CASSSHRGGDGYTF.

This clone was detected a few times. The chain employs TRBV28 and TRBJ1-2; 8 bases line up with TRBD1. V shed 2 bases and J 5 bases; nucleotides not matched to a gene: 7. CDR3 size: 15 residues. CDR1 and CDR2 from the germline V gene are MDHEN and SYDVKM. Written as DNA, the CDR3 is TGTGCCAGCAGTTTAAGCGACAGGGGCAAATATGGCTACACCTTC. It codes for CASSLSDRGKYGYTF.

The chain has TRBV3-1 (or the pseudogene TRBV3-2) and TRBJ2-7, with 9 nucleotides matching TRBD1. Germline V gives CDR1 LGHDT, CDR2 YNNKEL (reference sequence). Germline trimming cut 5 bases from V and 2 bases from J; bases unmatched to any gene: 7. The CDR3 consists of 15 residues. The CDR3 sequence: CASSARTGVTYEQYF. CDR3 coding DNA: TGTGCCAGCAGCGCTCGGACAGGGGTCACCTACGAGCAGTACTTC.

This clone has a handful of counts. The chain employs TRBV7-3 and TRBJ2-4, with 8 bases fitting TRBD2. V shed 5 bases and J 0 bases; nucleotides not matched to a gene: 9. CDR3 size: 17 residues. Germline V gene sequence: CDR1 SGHTA, CDR2 FQGTGA. The CDR3 reads CASSPNRAGVAKNIQYF. The DNA for the CDR3 is TGTGCCAGCAGCCCGAACCGAGCGGGGGTAGCCAAAAACATTCAGTACTTC.

The chain's CDR3 is CASSPGHINEKLFF. DNA for the CDR3: TGTGCCAGCAGCCCCGGACACATTAATGAAAAACTGTTTTTT. This chain joins TRBV14 and TRBJ1-4; weak D call: TRBD1 (5 bases). The germline V gene encodes CDR1 SGHDN and CDR2 FVKESK. V was pared by 4 bases and J by 4 bases, with 10 bases between. This CDR3 is 14 amino acids long.

The CDR3: CASTPGGAGRTYNEQFF. The CDR3 bases are TGTGCCAGCACCCCCGGGGGGGCGGGGCGGACCTACAATGAGCAGTTCTTC. The V and J genes are TRBV3-1 (or the pseudogene TRBV3-2) and TRBJ2-1; TRBD2 agrees at 8 bases. The J segment lost 2 bases and the V segment lost 7 bases, leaving 13 bases of the junction unmatched. CDR1 and CDR2 (germline): LGHDT, YNNKEL (reference sequence). This CDR3 region has 17 residues.